The clone carrying this T cell receptor beta chain was seen a few times. Its antigen remains unidentified. CDR1 and CDR2 (germline): WSHSY, SAAADI. J lost 9 bases, V lost 4 bases, and 11 bases had no gene match. This CDR3 contains 15 residues. The sample is drawn from a study of response to subunit inactivated influenza vaccine. Study-wide findings and caveats: Researchers suggested that each seasonal influenza vaccination recruits few new T cells.

Each CDR3 protein is one row after TCRdb ran MiXCR on the RT-PCR reads. Here the sample spans approximately 700,000 distinct CDR3 sequences, roughly 13% being singletons. The specimen was PBMCs from blood, collected 14 days before vaccination. The receptor comes from a man over 45 who received an inactivated influenza vaccine. The J gene is TRBJ2-1, the V gene TRBV10-2, with 8 nucleotides matching TRBD2. CDR3 sequence: CASSAPQRGGGEQFF. Written as DNA, the CDR3 is TGCGCCAGCAGTGCTCCTCAACGGGGGGGCGGTGAGCAGTTCTTC.